Shown below are 10 T cell receptor beta chains from a single sample sequenced in a study of shared clonotypes between healthy human individuals (dated by TCRdb to about 2020). The method was the immunoSEQ multiplex PCR assay. Not all clones reach the TCRdb copy of this immuneACCESS table, which keeps in-frame sequences only. Checked studies attribute under half of the gap to unresolved V genes and leave the rest unexplained. Across this sample there are roughly 2.2 million clones, with 80% to 95% seen only once. The biggest ten clones account for 0.37% of the sample. Source material: naive CD4+ T cells from PBMCs. Taken with the paper, the label for cell subset or site translates to: CD45RA+ positively selected. Receptors originate from a man in his late teens or twenties in good health. Some clones in this sample may be carry-over from other donors' samples.

The V and J genes are TRBV25-1 and TRBJ1-3; no definite D call. CDR3 length: 12 amino acids. Germline CDR1 MGHDK, CDR2 SYGVNS. V lost 6 bases and J 4 bases, leaving 7 bases between the germline ends. As DNA, the CDR3 is TGTGCCAGCAGCTCGCCCGGAAACACCATATATTTT. It codes for CASSSPGNTIYF.

With regard to this clone: The sample carries other DNA sequences with the same CDR3. CDR3 nucleotides: TGCGCCAGCAGCTTGGCGCCAAGATCCTACGAGCAGTACTTC. It specifies CASSLAPRSYEQYF. V usage is TRBV5-1 and J usage is TRBJ2-7, with no clear D. CDR3 length: 14 residues. V was shortened by 0 bases and J by 1 base, with 8 bases between the two germline ends. Looked up from germline, CDR1 is SGHRS and CDR2 is YFSETQ.

V is TRBV30 and J is TRBJ2-3; 8 bases match TRBD2. This CDR3 contains 19 residues. V was pared by 2 bases and J by 0 bases, with 16 bases of the junction left unmatched. Germline V gives CDR1 GTSNPN, CDR2 SVGIG (reference sequence). CDR3 sequence (DNA): TGTGCCTGGAGTAAGAGACTAGCGACAAGGTGGGCAAGCACAGATACGCAGTATTTT. Encoded protein: CAWSKRLATRWASTDTQYF. Looking up the rest from reference TRBV30 and TRBJ2-3 gives the full variable domain: SQTIHQWPATLVQPVGSPLSLECTVEGTSNPNLYWYRQAAGRGLQLLFYSVGIGQISSEVPQNLSASRPQDRQFILSSKKLLLSDSGFYLCAWSKRLATRWASTDTQYFGPGTRLTVL.

The rearrangement joins TRBV10-3 to TRBJ2-3; 12 bases agree with TRBD2. Trimming cost V 6 bases and J 2 bases; bases outside gene matches: 3. Germline loops: CDR1 ENHRY, CDR2 SYGVKD. This CDR3 comprises 15 residues. CDR3 bases: TGTGCCATCAGCCGGACTAGCGGGATCACAGATACGCAGTATTTT. This translates into CAISRTSGITDTQYF.

The V and J genes are TRBV28 and TRBJ1-1; 11 bases line up with TRBD1. Germline loops: CDR1 MDHEN, CDR2 SYDVKM. The CDR3 runs to 13 residues. With V trimmed by 6 bases and J by 11 bases, 8 bases remained unmatched. For the CDR3, the DNA is TGTGCCAGCAGGGAGGACAGGGGGCTTCGGGCTTTCTTT. Its protein product is CASREDRGLRAFF.

The chain couples TRBV28 to TRBJ1-3; 7 bases map to TRBD1. J gave up 0 bases and V 6 bases, and 5 bases lay outside the gene matches. This CDR3 comprises 15 residues. Germline V lookup: CDR1 MDHEN, CDR2 SYDVKM. The CDR3 DNA reads as TGTGCCAGCAGGGCTCAGGGGGGCTCTGGAAACACCATATATTTT. Translation gives CASRAQGGSGNTIYF.

The rearrangement links TRBV29-1 to TRBJ1-2, with 10 bases lining up with TRBD1. Germline loops: CDR1 SQVTM, CDR2 ANQGSEA. The CDR3 is made up of 13 amino acids. The V segment lost 7 bases and the J segment 6 bases; nucleotides outside the gene matches: 8. CDR3 sequence (DNA): TGCAGCGCAGACAGGGGGCAGATAAATGGCTACACCTTC. This encodes CSADRGQINGYTF. Full variable domain (rest looked up from reference TRBV29-1 and TRBJ1-2): SAVISQKPSRDICQRGTSLTIQCQVDSQVTMMFWYRQQPGQSLTLIATANQGSEATYESGFVIDKFPISRPNLTFSTLTVSNMSPEDSSIYLCSADRGQINGYTFGSGTRLTVV.

The chain employs TRBV7-2 and TRBJ2-3; 9 bases line up with TRBD1. V shed 5 bases, J shed 4 bases, and the junction held 7 bases outside the gene matches. Germline values: CDR1 SGHTA, CDR2 FQGNSA. The CDR3 contains 15 residues. CDR3 sequence reads: CASSPGQGSPDTQYF. In DNA, the CDR3 is TGTGCCAGCAGCCCGGGACAGGGTAGCCCAGATACGCAGTATTTT.

The rearrangement links TRBV2 to TRBJ2-7; 8 bases fit TRBD1. Germline V gene lookup returns CDR1 SNHLY and CDR2 FYNNEI. The V and J ends lost 11 bases and 0 bases, in that order; junction bases with no gene match: 9. The CDR3 runs 14 residues. The CDR3: CASIRTGTSYEQYF. The CDR3 DNA sequence: TGTGCCTCAATTCGGACAGGGACCTCCTACGAGCAGTACTTC.

Details on this clone: Other nucleotide sequences in the sample specify the same CDR3. V gene TRBV15 combines with J gene TRBJ1-1; D gene ambiguous. CDR1 LNHNV and CDR2 YYDKDF come from the germline V gene (reference sequence). CDR3 size: 14 residues. The V end lost 0 bases, the J end lost 1 base, and 6 bases lay between the germline ends. The CDR3 bases are TGTGCCACCAGCAGAGATCTAGAGAACACTGAAGCTTTCTTT. It yields the protein CATSRDLENTEAFF.